Listed here is a single T cell receptor beta chain. Its cognate antigen has yet to be identified. Per-base quality was not reported, and no clone a single base away is much larger than it. The record originates from a study of cytomegalovirus exposure and HLA in healthy donors (dated by TCRdb to about 2017). For the study in its entirety: In an earlier analysis of roughly 590 of the donors, approximately 300 Gb of sequence data and just under 120 million unique TCR beta sequences from 150 million to 200 million T cells were reported. Besides the first cohort of hundreds of subjects, a separate validation cohort made up of roughly 120 different subjects was used. On average, 235,054 unique TCR beta nucleotide sequences were sequenced per donor among 398 genotyped donors of the cohort, with around 19% of those sequences being non-productive. In an earlier analysis of over 550 of the donors, high-throughput TCR beta sequencing was used to judge whether each TCR beta V gene segment behaved as functional or pseudogenic. A later genetic analysis took genome-wide SNP genotypes for about three fifths of the 666 donors and used that subset as a discovery cohort. Four or five DR-DQ haplotypes were handled as single units for association and clustering, since linkage in the cohort was strong. Every repertoire in the discovery cohort had been generated on one and the same sequencing platform. Alongside the repertoire data, information on donor age, sex, ethnicity and CMV serostatus was compiled. In a later analysis, previously published TCR beta repertoires from hundreds of donors were re-analyzed and high-resolution HLA genotyping was added so that TCR occurrence patterns could be studied. An early release covering approximately 600 HLA-typed donors comprised approximately 300 gigabases of sequencing data and tens of millions of unique TCR sequences. Class I and class II HLA loci were covered by the typing at four-digit resolution. In the later analysis, no new phenotypic data were used to find candidate immune exposures; instead, reliance was placed on TCR beta sequences and their occurrence across donors. The aim of the study was to test whether cataloging public T cell receptors could identify signatures of past pathogen exposure. The study combined high-throughput TCR immunosequencing, statistical association of individual TCRs with disease status, and machine learning to predict cytomegalovirus infection status. The genetic ancestry cluster associated with self-reported Caucasian donors included roughly four fifths of the 350 to 500 genotyped donors. The number of typed donors differed by locus: about 629-630 for A, B, C, DRB1 and DQB1; some 540 for DQA1; 606 for DPA1; and around 470 for DPB1. The study profiled the T cell repertoires of fewer than 850 subjects by immunosequencing and related them to cytomegalovirus serostatus.

Library prep was done by the immunoSEQ multiplex PCR assay. For the multiplex PCR, a mixture combining 60 forward primers for TCR Vbeta segments and 13 reverse primers for TCR Jbeta segments was used. Amplification of the CDR3 region of rearranged TCR beta genes was performed with a multiplex PCR assay on genomic DNA. On the Illumina HiSeq System, the amplified TCR beta libraries were sequenced as 87-base-pair reads. The original methods were these. Across the roughly 670 repertoires, a later analysis counted 78 million or so unique TCR beta chains, 9.5 million to 13 million of which were shared by at least two donors. A nearest-neighbor algorithm error-corrected the raw reads and collapsed the reads into unique sequences, merging closely related sequences to remove PCR and sequencing errors. V, D and J gene segments were assigned by aligning CDR3 sequences to IMGT reference sequences. For a sequence to be retained, at least a six-nucleotide match to both a V gene segment and a J gene segment was required. A rearrangement was called productive if the CDR3 had no stop codons and remained in frame with V and J, and every other rearrangement was called non-productive. Following IMGT convention, CDR3 was defined as the stretch from the second conserved V-encoded cysteine to the conserved J-encoded phenylalanine. The earlier analysis of about 590 of the donors excluded sequences that lacked an unambiguous match to a single V gene segment. An earlier analysis of 500 to 700 of the donors classified V segments as functional when productive rearrangements were above 56.7% and as segregating when the standard deviation between donors was above 5%. To diagnose cytomegalovirus status from the catalog of TCR beta chain sequences, a statistical classification framework was built. In a later analysis, TCR nucleotide sequences were compared against IMGT/GENE-DB human TR gene sequences so that V and J genes could be assigned. Using the TCRdist pipeline, a later analysis assigned CDR3 sequences along with most-parsimonious VDJ recombination scenarios. In a later analysis, each TCR beta chain was defined by its CDR3 amino acid sequence together with its V-gene family, and reads without a unique V-gene family were excluded. A later analysis removed 450 to 600 highly shared, low-generation-probability nucleotide sequences to deal with suspected cross-contamination and a sequencing artifact. In a later analysis, a clonal expansion index was calculated for each public chain from normalized within-repertoire ranks of inferred template counts. Generation probabilities in a later analysis came from a VDJ recombination model fitted to out-of-frame rearrangements, and those results were checked against IGoR. Hypergeometric tests were used in a later analysis to score TCR-TCR, TCR-HLA and TCR-CMV co-occurrence, with a repertoire-size bias correction applied to the TCR pairs. A later analysis estimated false discovery rates by permuting HLA or CMV assignments 20 times. A later analysis grouped co-occurring TCRs with DBSCAN, adding TCRdist sequence similarity when clustering within HLA-allele-positive subsets. Repertoires with fewer than 30,000 or more than 120,000 public chains were left out of co-occurrence clustering, as were a few repertoires with anomalous nucleotide sharing. The immuneACCESS repertoire file appears here via TCRdb, limited to in-frame rearrangements. These files lack a portion of the clones; in checked studies, under half of the deficit traces to unresolved V genes, and the cause of the others is not known. The D gene and trimming were derived from the DNA, and the V and J assignments and clone size from that table. This sample gives under 130,000 clones in total; approximately 70% of them show up just once. Clones ranked in the top ten supply 3% to 4.5% of the sample.

Results the study describes overall, beyond this receptor: In vitro tests confirmed that a few of the cytomegalovirus-associated TCR beta chains recognize cytomegalovirus antigens. In this cohort, only TCR beta chains were sequenced, and detectable features were limited by the absence of alpha or paired-chain data. Assigning TCR associations to individual alleles was difficult when HLA alleles, especially DR and DQ, strongly co-occurred. For the cohort, immune exposure information was limited to CMV serostatus. The earlier analysis of almost 600 of the donors excluded 15 to 20 rarely observed V segments, including chromosome 9 orphons, because counts were too low. An association between a missense DCLRE1C variant and V-gene and J-gene trimming of TCR beta chains was found in a later genetic analysis and replicated in an independent cohort. In an earlier analysis of around 600 of the donors, most TCR beta V segments were observed in productive rearrangements about 87% or about 30% of the time, broadly matching IMGT annotations. According to a later analysis, parvovirus B19, influenza, CMV and Epstein-Barr virus appeared linked to several top co-occurrence clusters. In a later analysis, HLA-associated TCR beta chains showed more clonal expansion and lower generation probabilities than non-associated chains that were equally common. A later analysis associated about 17,000 TCR beta sequences with specific HLA alleles at a false discovery rate of 0.05. A further reported finding was that TCR beta sequences accurately predicted the HLA-A and HLA-B alleles for most subjects in the first cohort. According to a later analysis, TCR association rates differed among HLA loci, with DRB1 alleles showing the most associated TCRs and HLA-C alleles showing the fewest. The presence/absence analyses assumed that sequencing depth was roughly uniform across donors, and that assumption may not be true. In a later genetic analysis, fewer N-insertions in productive TCRs were reported among donors in an Asian-associated ancestry cluster than the 666-donor mean. The study gave a list of more than 150 TCR beta chains associated with cytomegalovirus. Cytomegalovirus status was reported to be diagnosed by the classifier with high specificity and sensitivity in both the original and validation cohorts. Most CMV-associated TCR beta chains appeared to be HLA-restricted in a later analysis, and the HLA associations seemed to be driven largely by CMV exposure. Because some donors lacked HLA typing at each locus, the association tests relied only on the typed subset. Correlated functional status among segregating V segments might reflect linkage disequilibrium, but an unknown experimental factor could not be ruled out. Because the 87-base-pair reads could not distinguish some IMGT-functional V segments, including TRBV6-2 and TRBV6-3, those segments were excluded. The sequencing pipeline was judged likely to have produced a cluster of highly shared sequence variants as a technical artifact. Most TCR sequences were seen in very few donors, while some public TCRs were found in many individuals. The authors suggested that the approach could potentially be generalized to other disease states and immunological phenotypes.

The cohort consisted of 600 to 750 healthy bone marrow donors. Cohort members were all nominally healthy when sampled, although unrecorded immune exposures were likely present. The donor tested CMV seropositive, placing the donor among the 289 seropositive members of the cohort. A peripheral blood sample was collected from each donor, and TCR beta sequencing was performed on peripheral blood mononuclear cells. The Qiagen DNeasy Blood Extraction Kit was used to extract genomic DNA from the blood cell samples. Taken from the germline V gene, the CDR1 and CDR2 loops are SGHVS and FNYEAQ. From cysteine to phenylalanine, the CDR3 is 15 amino acids long. Solely the CDR3 DNA is kept, with 45 bases framed from the first base. Between the V and J ends, shortened by 0 bases and 5 bases respectively, the junction contains 8 bases.

The sequence joins TRBV7-6 to TRBJ1-6; there is no confident call for the D gene. The sequenced sample was PBMCs. The TCR originated in a man aged 30-40 years in good health and CMV-seropositive. This receptor carries the CDR3 CASSLAINNNSPLHF. The bases read TGTGCCAGCAGCTTAGCGATAAACAATAATTCACCCCTCCACTTT.